The source of this TCR beta chain is a study of blood T cell repertoires in COVID-19. Overall study context: Sources were T cells, B-cell-depleted T cells, or PBMCs; the material itself was cDNA or gDNA.

Recruits, aged about 18 to 95 years, lived in 24 US areas. Cohort allocation depended upon clinical history that participants reported. TCRdb keeps only in-frame clones here, not all; method: immunoSEQ multiplex PCR. The repertoire holds more than 250,000 clones, with 80% to 95% as singletons. Trimming pared 4 bases from V and 3 bases from J, leaving 3 bases between. CDR1 and CDR2 from the germline V gene are MDHEN and SYDVKM. The CDR3 is 11 amino acids. Sequencing was performed on PBMCs or T cells enriched from blood (not recorded which). The sequence was collected from a woman younger than 45 who had recovered from COVID-19. The genes are TRBV28 and TRBJ1-2, with D unclear. The CDR3 loop is CASSSYYGYTF. CDR3 coding DNA: TGTGCCAGCAGTTCTTACTATGGCTACACCTTC.